This T cell receptor (beta chain) appears in the sequencing data of a study of shared clonotypes between healthy human individuals. Study-wide points: Since donors were few, the genetic and exposure-history diversity represented was limited. The four-donor shared clonotypes exceeded non-shared clonotypes in generation probability, with non-shared ones scoring lower.

Notes on this clone: Antigen unknown.

The germline V gene encodes CDR1 MGHRA and CDR2 YSYEKL. Trimming pared 3 bases from V and 0 bases from J, leaving 12 bases between. The length of the CDR3 is 15 residues. Libraries were prepared by immunoSEQ multiplex PCR; TCRdb keeps only in-frame clonotypes and omits some of them. The sample has roughly 2.5 million clones; approximately 92% are singletons. Input material: naive CD4+ T cells sorted from blood. Subset specified: CD45RA+ positively selected. The TCR sequence derives from a man between 18 and 29 years old in good health. The V call is TRBV4-1, the J call TRBJ2-7; D is tentatively TRBD1 or TRBD2 (5 bases each). CDR3: CASSQVTGTSYEQYF. The CDR3 region has the DNA TGCGCCAGCAGCCAGGTGACCGGGACCTCCTACGAGCAGTACTTC.